This T cell receptor beta chain was documented in a study of T cell changes during pregnancy in multiple sclerosis (dated by TCRdb to the late 2010s). Broadly, across the study: In women with multiple sclerosis, the researchers looked at how the T cell repertoire shifted as pregnancy progressed.

Comment on this clone: Its cognate antigen has yet to be identified. Per-nucleotide qualities are absent, and no much larger clonotype sits a single base away.

Spanning cysteine to phenylalanine, the CDR3 consists of 10 amino acids. Only CDR3 DNA is held: 30 bases, read in frame from base 1. V sheds 8 bases and J sheds 5 bases, leaving 6 bases between their ends. The germline V gene specifies MGHDK as CDR1 and SYGVNS as CDR2. The library was produced with the immunoSEQ multiplex PCR assay. Here the immuneACCESS table is served through TCRdb, limited to in-frame sequences with V and J called. Missing clones are a known gap in these copies; in checked studies unresolved V genes cover under half, and the rest lacks a known reason. The sample profile shows about 87,000 clones; over 85% of them were found once. The ten biggest clones cover about 1.4% of the sample.

This receptor was taken from a female donor in good health, enrolled as a control in a pregnancy study. The chain is encoded by TRBV25-1 joined to TRBJ2-5; no confident D gene assignment can be made. The sequencing here drew on peripheral blood, taken in the third trimester of pregnancy. The CDR3 protein: CASHGETQYF. The nucleotide sequence is TGTGCCAGCCACGGGGAGACCCAGTACTTC.